These 32 T cell receptor beta chains came from one sample sequenced in a study of blood T cells in healthy people across ages (dated by TCRdb to the mid-2010s). The library was prepared using 5' RACE. The sequencer was an Illumina HiSeq 2500. A second PCR of about 7 to 12 cycles was run with a J-beta primer mix and a sample-barcoded 5' primer. TCRdb took the public reads, trimmed them with fastp at Q25, ran MiXCR for clone calling and kept in-frame beta chains. Entries are consolidated by CDR3 protein sequence, retaining the most common genes and DNA. A total of over a million distinct CDR3 sequences appear in this sample, approximately 39% of them only once. The top ten hold just over 4% of the sample. Material for sequencing was blood. Source of these receptors: a woman aged 18 to 35 in good health.

This clonotype was counted a few times. The chain is built from TRBV7-8 and TRBJ2-7; D remains ambiguous. The germline CDR1 and CDR2 sequences are SGHVS and FQNEAQ. V lost 6 bases to trimming and J lost 2 bases, with 11 bases between them. The CDR3 length is 13 residues. This chain's CDR3 is CASSRSLAYEQYF. In DNA form, the CDR3 reads TGTGCCAGCAGTCGAAGTCTTGCCTACGAGCAGTACTTC.

The chain links TRBV12-3 or TRBV12-4 to TRBJ2-5, with 8 bases fitting TRBD2. This CDR3 contains 15 residues. V dropped 3 bases and J dropped 5; count of bases not matched to a gene: 8. The CDR3 DNA follows: TGTGCCAGCAGTTTTACGGACTCGGGGGGGGAGACCCAGTACTTC. Translated, it gives CASSFTDSGGETQYF.

This clonotype was detected a few times. This chain's CDR3 is CASSHTRLSGNEQFF. Here the CDR3 DNA reads TGTGCCAGCAGTCACACTAGGCTAAGTGGCAATGAGCAGTTCTTC. The rearrangement uses TRBV28 and TRBJ2-1; tentatively, D is TRBD2 (5 bases). CDR3 length: 15 amino acids. Germline CDR1 MDHEN, CDR2 SYDVKM. V lost 5 bases and J 6 bases, leaving 17 bases between the germline ends. The variable domain in full, with the rest retrieved from reference TRBV28 and TRBJ2-1, is DVKVTQSSRYLVKRTGEKVFLECVQDMDHENMFWYRQDPGLGLRLIYFSYDVKMKEKGDIPEGYSVSREKKERFSLILESASTNQTSMYLCASSHTRLSGNEQFFGPGTRLTVL.

The V gene is TRBV7-9, the J gene TRBJ1-6, with 7 bases lining up with TRBD1. This CDR3 is built from 18 residues. In germline, CDR1 is SEHNR, CDR2 FQNEAQ (reference sequence). V shed 1 base and J 7 bases; nucleotides not matched to a gene: 13. This CDR3 is CASSLGALQGFGNSPLHF. DNA for the CDR3: TGTGCCAGCAGCTTAGGGGCTCTACAGGGGTTTGGCAATTCACCCCTCCACTTT. Supplemented by reference TRBV7-9 and TRBJ1-6, the full variable domain reads DTGVSQNPRHKITKRGQNVTFRCDPISEHNRLYWYRQTLGQGPEFLTYFQNEAQLEKSRLLSDRFSAERPKGSFSTLEIQRTEQGDSAMYLCASSLGALQGFGNSPLHFGNGTRLTVT.

This clonotype appeared a few times. The chain employs TRBV30 and TRBJ2-2; D is uncertain. This CDR3 region has 11 residues. V lost 4 bases and J lost 7, with 7 bases in between. CDR1 is GTSNPN, CDR2 SVGIG, per germline (reference sequence). The CDR3 bases are TGTGCCTGGACCCGGGTCGGGGAGCTGTTTTTT. Protein product: CAWTRVGELFF.

V gene TRBV4-3 combines with J gene TRBJ1-4; unclear D gene. This CDR3 is built from 15 residues. Per germline, CDR1 LGHNA and CDR2 YSLEER. Trimming removed 3 bases at V and 6 bases at J, with 14 bases between. Written as DNA, the CDR3 is TGCGCCAGCAGCCAGATCCGGACGGTGGATGAAAAACTGTTTTTT. This encodes CASSQIRTVDEKLFF.

The chain combines TRBV4-1 with TRBJ2-3; 14 bases line up with TRBD2. Trimming removed 4 bases from V and 5 bases from J; junction bases left unmatched: 5. The CDR3 is 16 residues long. From germline, CDR1 is MGHRA and CDR2 YSYEKL. The CDR3 DNA reads TGCGCCAGCAGCCTATTCGGACTAGCGGGAGGAGATACGCAGTATTTT. Translating it yields CASSLFGLAGGDTQYF.

Concerning this clonotype: A junction end diverges from the germline sequence, so it may reflect a read error. The chain couples TRBV30 to TRBJ2-7, with D hard to call. The CDR3 runs to 10 residues. Germline V gene lookup returns CDR1 GTSNPN and CDR2 SVGIG (reference sequence). In nucleotides, the CDR3 is TGTGCCTGGGGTGTAAATGAGCAGTACTTC. Translated: CAWGVNEQYF.

The rearrangement joins TRBV5-1 to TRBJ2-4; 7 bases are a match to TRBD2. The CDR3 runs to 14 residues. V was pared by 4 bases and J by 13 bases, with 14 bases of the junction left unmatched. Germline-derived CDR1 and CDR2 are SGHRS and YFSETQ. The CDR3 loop reads CASSVAWTSSGQYF. The CDR3 nucleotides are TGCGCCAGCAGCGTGGCCTGGACTAGTTCAGGGCAGTACTTC.

The chain carries TRBV12-3 or TRBV12-4 and TRBJ1-3; no clear D. Trimming cost V 7 bases and J 4 bases, with 8 bases left between them. CDR3 length: 12 amino acids. CDR3: CASNVAGNTIYF. The CDR3 DNA reads TGTGCCAGCAACGTGGCGGGAAACACCATATATTTT.

In DNA, the CDR3 is TGTGCCAGCAGCTTAGAACGGCTAGCGGGGGCATCCTACAATGAGCAGTTCTTC. Amino acids: CASSLERLAGASYNEQFF. The rearrangement joins TRBV7-2 to TRBJ2-1; 10 nucleotides match TRBD2. V lost 1 base, J lost 1 base, and 7 bases stayed unmatched. This CDR3 is built from 18 residues. Per the germline V gene, CDR1 is SGHTA and CDR2 is FQGNSA.

V and J are TRBV7-3 and TRBJ2-1; D may be TRBD2 (6 bases). V gave up 0 bases and J gave up 3 bases, with 18 bases separating them. Germline V gene sequence: CDR1 SGHTA, CDR2 FQGTGA. The CDR3 has 18 amino acids. In nucleotides, the CDR3 is TGTGCCAGCAGCTTAACGGGGGGTAGACCGGGGATCTACAATGAGCAGTTCTTC. It yields the protein CASSLTGGRPGIYNEQFF. Based on the CDR3 plus reference TRBV7-3 and TRBJ2-1, the full variable domain is GAGVSQTPSNKVTEKGKYVELRCDPISGHTALYWYRQSLGQGPEFLIYFQGTGAADDSGLPNDRFFAVRPEGSVSTLKIQRTERGDSAVYLCASSLTGGRPGIYNEQFFGPGTRLTVL.

The chain uses TRBV12-3 or TRBV12-4 and TRBJ2-3; 13 bases match TRBD2. CDR3 length: 16 residues. J gave up 7 bases and V 3 bases, and 7 bases lay outside the gene matches. The CDR3 is CASSFPLAGGRYTQYF. DNA for the CDR3: TGTGCCAGCAGTTTCCCACTAGCGGGAGGGCGCTATACGCAGTATTTT.

The chain couples TRBV6-2 or TRBV6-3 to TRBJ1-1; possible D gene TRBD1, 5 bases. The V gene lost 6 bases and the J gene lost 4 bases, with 9 bases spanning the gap. Germline CDR1 reads MNHEY; CDR2 reads SVGEGT. The CDR3 is made up of 12 amino acids. CDR3 region: CASRYGGTEAFF. As DNA, the CDR3 is TGTGCCAGCAGATACGGGGGCACTGAAGCTTTCTTT.

This rearrangement joins TRBV4-3 to TRBJ1-1; D is ambiguous. The germline gives CDR1 LGHNA, CDR2 YSLEER. The germline V and J ends were trimmed by 3 bases and 4 bases, with 12 bases remaining between them. This CDR3 comprises 14 residues. The CDR3 loop reads CASSQGLVGTEAFF. The CDR3 DNA follows: TGCGCCAGCAGCCAGGGTTTAGTGGGCACTGAAGCTTTCTTT.

The rearrangement links TRBV7-2 to TRBJ2-7; no firm D call. Germline CDR1 is SGHTA and CDR2 is FQGNSA. V lost 1 base and J 0 bases, leaving 7 bases between the germline ends. The CDR3 is made up of 14 amino acids. In DNA form, the CDR3 reads TGTGCCAGCAGCTTAGACTGGACCTCCTACGAGCAGTACTTC. Protein sequence: CASSLDWTSYEQYF. Full variable domain (missing parts from reference TRBV7-2 and TRBJ2-7): GAGVSQSPSNKVTEKGKDVELRCDPISGHTALYWYRQSLGQGLEFLIYFQGNSAPDKSGLPSDRFSAERTGGSVSTLTIQRTQQEDSAVYLCASSLDWTSYEQYFGPGTRLTVT.

This clonotype has only a few counts. The chain recombines TRBV30 with TRBJ2-1, with unresolved D. The germline gives CDR1 GTSNPN, CDR2 SVGIG (reference sequence). V gave up 5 bases and J gave up 0 bases, with 5 bases separating them. This CDR3 has 12 residues. CDR3 residues: CAWSRSYNEQFF. The CDR3 region has the DNA TGTGCCTGGTCTCGCTCCTACAATGAGCAGTTCTTC.

The rearrangement joins TRBV27 to TRBJ1-1; no clear D. The V gene's germline CDR1 is MNHEY and CDR2 SMNVEV (reference sequence). This CDR3 region has 13 residues. Between the trimmed V and J ends, which lost 1 base and 6 bases, there was a span of 9 bases. The chain's CDR3 is CASSLFPGSEAFF. CDR3 in DNA: TGTGCCAGCAGTTTATTTCCGGGTTCTGAAGCTTTCTTT.

The chain is built from TRBV12-3 or TRBV12-4 and TRBJ1-1, with D maybe TRBD1 (6 bases). V gave up 3 bases and J gave up 10 bases, with 15 bases separating them. This CDR3 comprises 13 residues. CDR3 amino acids: CASSLERGALAFF. As DNA, the CDR3 is TGTGCCAGCAGTTTGGAGAGGGGGGCGTTAGCTTTCTTT.

The J gene is TRBJ1-1, the V gene TRBV25-1, with 7 positions matching TRBD1. Germline CDR1 reads MGHDK; CDR2 reads SYGVNS. The CDR3 has 12 amino acids. CDR3 sequence (DNA): TGTGCAACAGGGGAGGGGGGTACTGAAGCTTTCTTT. Translating it yields CATGEGGTEAFF.

This clonotype showed up just a few times. The CDR3 protein is CSAVDIYGYTF. CDR3 DNA: TGCAGTGCTGTTGACATCTATGGCTACACCTTC. The gene calls are TRBV20-1 and TRBJ1-2, with D unresolved. Trimming cost V 5 bases and J 4 bases, with 8 bases left between them. Per germline, CDR1 DFQATT and CDR2 SNEGSKA (reference sequence). This CDR3 is 11 amino acids long.

The CDR3 region has the DNA TGCAGTGCTAGTCACAGGGCTGGGTACAATGAGCAGTACTTC. As protein: CSASHRAGYNEQYF. The chain uses TRBV20-1 and TRBJ2-5, with D tentatively TRBD1 (6 bases). This CDR3 has 14 amino acids. Germline V lookup: CDR1 DFQATT, CDR2 SNEGSKA (reference sequence). V was cut by 3 bases and J by 11 bases, with 22 bases left in between.

This clonotype was counted between two and nine times. The genes are TRBV6-2 or TRBV6-3 and TRBJ2-5; 7 nucleotides match TRBD1. In germline, CDR1 is MNHEY, CDR2 SVGEGT. The CDR3 contains 12 residues. V was pared by 8 bases and J by 3 bases, with 3 bases of the junction left unmatched. The CDR3 spells CASGTVKETQYF. In DNA, the CDR3 is TGTGCCAGCGGGACAGTTAAAGAGACCCAGTACTTC.

This clonotype appeared a few times. The chain uses TRBV27 and TRBJ2-7; possibly TRBD2 for D (6 bases). Trimming cost V 2 bases and J 0 bases, with 14 bases left between them. CDR1 and CDR2 from the germline V gene are MNHEY and SMNVEV (reference sequence). The length of the CDR3 is 16 residues. CDR3 in amino acids: CASSLIAARISYEQYF. CDR3 in DNA: TGTGCCAGCAGTTTAATAGCGGCCCGGATCTCCTACGAGCAGTACTTC.

This clonotype was observed a handful of times. The chain employs TRBV20-1 and TRBJ2-3, with D uncertain. This CDR3 is built from 12 residues. V shed 5 bases and J shed 4 bases, with 10 bases lying between them. Germline loops: CDR1 DFQATT, CDR2 SNEGSKA (reference sequence). The CDR3 spells CSAPFSPDTQYF. The CDR3 DNA is TGCAGTGCTCCTTTTTCCCCAGATACGCAGTATTTT.

There are a few counts of this clonotype. The chain has TRBV20-1 and TRBJ2-5; D may match TRBD1 or TRBD2 (7 bases each). Near its end, the DNA agrees better with TRBJ2-7, so the J call may be wrong. Germline lookup yields CDR1 DFQATT and CDR2 SNEGSKA (reference sequence). The CDR3 extends over 15 amino acids. In DNA, the CDR3 is TGCAGTGCTAGAGGGGGTCACAGGGGAGGGTACGAGCAGTACTTC. This sequence encodes CSARGGHRGGYEQYF.

The V and J genes are TRBV2 and TRBJ2-1; D is possibly TRBD2 (5 bases). The CDR3 consists of 12 residues. Trimming left V 6 bases short and J 3 bases short, with 6 bases between. CDR1 is SNHLY and CDR2 is FYNNEI in the germline V gene. The CDR3 here is CASRGDYNEQFF. As DNA, the CDR3 is TGTGCCAGCAGGGGAGACTACAATGAGCAGTTCTTC.

Only a few counts were recorded for this clonotype. This chain uses TRBV7-2 with TRBJ2-1, with D unclear. Germline CDR1 reads SGHTA; CDR2 reads FQGNSA. The CDR3 is 13 residues long. V dropped 1 base and J dropped 9 bases, with 10 bases sitting between them. The CDR3 DNA is TGTGCCAGCAGCTTAGAGTCCGGCGGTGAGCAGTTCTTC. Protein sequence: CASSLESGGEQFF.

The sample holds a few counts of this clonotype. The chain has TRBV12-3 or TRBV12-4 and TRBJ2-5; 10 bases line up with TRBD2. The CDR3 consists of 17 residues. The V and J ends lost 7 bases and 4 bases, in that order; junction bases with no gene match: 15. The CDR3 sequence is CASTPGVLAGVVETQYF. CDR3 nucleotide sequence: TGTGCCAGCACCCCAGGGGTCCTAGCGGGAGTAGTAGAGACCCAGTACTTC.

The chain recombines TRBV5-1 with TRBJ1-1, with D unclear. CDR1 is SGHRS, CDR2 YFSETQ, per germline. The CDR3 length is 15 residues. CDR3 residues: CASRARAGMDTEAFF. The CDR3 DNA reads TGCGCGTCGAGAGCCCGGGCGGGAATGGACACTGAAGCTTTCTTT.

The chain links TRBV7-2 to TRBJ2-5; D is possibly TRBD1 (5 bases). Looked up from germline, CDR1 is SGHTA and CDR2 is FQGNSA. CDR3 length: 14 amino acids. Deletions cut 3 bases from V and 4 bases from J, with 12 bases between. CDR3 coding DNA: TGTGCCAGCAGCTTGGGGCAGCAGGGAGAGACCCAGTACTTC. Protein sequence: CASSLGQQGETQYF.

About this clonotype itself: The junction shows a germline mismatch at one end, possibly a read error. The chain recombines TRBV12-3 or TRBV12-4 with TRBJ2-3; the match to TRBD2 covers 8 bases. The length of the CDR3 is 17 residues. CDR3 in DNA: TGTGCCGGCAGTTTCAGATTAGCGGGAAGTAGCACAGATACGCAGTATTTT. Translated: CAGSFRLAGSSTDTQYF.